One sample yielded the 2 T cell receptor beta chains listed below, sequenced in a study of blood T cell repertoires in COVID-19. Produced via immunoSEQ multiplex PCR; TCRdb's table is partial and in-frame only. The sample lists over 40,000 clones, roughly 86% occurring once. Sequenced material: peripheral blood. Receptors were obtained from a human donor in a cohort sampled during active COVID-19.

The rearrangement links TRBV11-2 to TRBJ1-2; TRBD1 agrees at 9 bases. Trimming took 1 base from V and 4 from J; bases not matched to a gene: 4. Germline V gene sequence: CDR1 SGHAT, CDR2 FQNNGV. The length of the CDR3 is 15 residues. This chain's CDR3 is CASSLAMGQGYGYTF. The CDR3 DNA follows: TGTGCCAGCAGCTTAGCCATGGGACAGGGCTATGGCTACACCTTC.

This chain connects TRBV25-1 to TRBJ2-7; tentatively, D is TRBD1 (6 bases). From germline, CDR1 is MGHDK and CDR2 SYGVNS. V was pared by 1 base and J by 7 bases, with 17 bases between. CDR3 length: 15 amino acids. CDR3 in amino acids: CASSELDQGLGEQYF. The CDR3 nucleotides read TGTGCCAGCAGTGAATTAGATCAGGGGTTAGGAGAGCAGTACTTC.